This T cell receptor (beta chain) derives from a study of blood T cell repertoires in COVID-19. Overall study context: The origin of the acute and convalescent COVID-19 samples was the United States, Italy and Spain. T cells, B-cell-depleted T cells, or PBMCs supplied cDNA or gDNA.

Study processing details: The assay estimated nucleated cells by amplifying reference gene primers. Using immunoSEQ multiplex PCR, the repertoire was profiled, and TCRdb retains in-frame clones only, with some absent. The DNA was the basis for D and trimming; V, J and clone size are from that table. The sample holds 70,000 to 85,000 clones; around 83% are singletons and the top ten take 9% to 10%. Trimming left V 0 bases short and J 5 bases short, with 13 bases between. This CDR3 comprises 15 residues. The germline V gene encodes CDR1 LGHDT and CDR2 YNNKEL (reference sequence). This chain joins TRBV3-1 (or the pseudogene TRBV3-2) and TRBJ1-1; the D gene is possibly TRBD1 (5 bases). This clonotype was obtained from a human donor in a cohort sampled during active COVID-19. Sequencing input: peripheral blood. CDR3 in DNA: TGTGCCAGCAGCCAAGAGTGGGCAGGGCTGACTGAAGCTTTCTTT. This encodes CASSQEWAGLTEAFF.